This is a list of T cell receptor beta chains from one sample in a study of cytomegalovirus exposure and HLA in healthy donors. TCRdb's table, derived via immunoSEQ multiplex PCR, lists solely in-frame clones and lacks some. The sample includes about 120,000 clones, 77% of them seen just once. The sample consisted of PBMCs. These receptors were collected from a man between 18 and 35 years old in good health and CMV-seropositive. The CDR3 runs from the conserved cysteine through the conserved F or W. D genes are given only for firm matches. For some rows the clone size is stated as once, few or many, or as a class when expanded; others skip it.

TRBJ1-2 - TRBV6-5 few CASKGVRGSFGYTF TGTGCCAGTAAAGGCGTCAGGGGCTCGTTCGGCTACACCTTC
TRBJ2-6 - TRBV27 - CASTRDGGRGANGLTF TGTGCCAGCACAAGGGATGGTGGGCGTGGGGCCAACGGCCTGACTTTC
TRBJ1-5 - TRBV2 - CASRRAFNQPQHF TGTGCCAGCAGGCGGGCATTTAATCAGCCCCAGCATTTT
TRBJ2-3 TRBD2 TRBV5-1 few CASSPLAGGSDTQYF TGCGCCAGCTCCCCCCTAGCGGGAGGGTCAGATACGCAGTATTTT
TRBJ1-2 - TRBV15 - CATSRDRMVSLESYTF TGTGCCACCAGCAGAGACCGAATGGTCAGTCTGGAGAGCTACACCTTC
TRBJ1-2 TRBD1 TRBV29-1 - CSVDESQPGQPIYGYTF TGCAGCGTTGATGAAAGCCAACCGGGACAGCCTATCTATGGCTACACCTTC
TRBJ2-1 TRBD2 TRBV7-8 once CASSSATSGVTYNEQFF TGTGCCAGCAGCTCGGCGACTAGCGGGGTAACCTACAATGAGCAGTTCTTC
TRBJ2-2 TRBD2 TRBV4-1 few CASSQRTSGYTGELFF TGCGCCAGCAGCCAACGGACTAGCGGTTACACCGGGGAGCTGTTTTTT
TRBJ2-1 - TRBV7-9 - CASSSPLGPEQFF TGTGCCAGCAGCTCCCCTCTGGGGCCTGAGCAGTTCTTC
TRBJ2-1 - TRBV6-1 - CASSEAWTDYNEQFF TGTGCCAGCAGTGAAGCGTGGACAGATTACAATGAGCAGTTCTTC
TRBJ2-7 - TRBV9 - CASSVASNDWEQYF TGTGCCAGCAGCGTAGCTAGTAACGATTGGGAGCAGTACTTC